This TCR beta chain was retrieved from a study of OX40 agonist ivuxolimab in advanced cancers. Study background: Patients were roughly 83% male with ages about 23 to 80, mean about 65.

The table came from immunoSEQ multiplex PCR; TCRdb's copy has only in-frame clones and leaves some out. The table has about 89,000 clones, roughly 84% seen once. Study outcomes and limitations: CD4+ and CD8+ blood T cells expanded clonally by week 6 at 0.1 to 3.0 mg/kg. Expanded clones belonging to CD8+ T cells outnumbered, on average, those of CD4+. Low levels of normalized T-cell clonal expansion also appeared in some nonresponders.

Points on this clone: Antigen: not known.

The receptor was derived from an adult with an advanced solid tumor such as melanoma, head and neck, liver or kidney cancer. This sample comprised CD4+ or CD8+ T cells sorted from blood, obtained in a trial of the OX40 agonist ivuxolimab.

The CDR3 DNA reads TGTGCCAGCAGCCTAGGGGCCCTCACAGATACGCAGTATTTT. Translating gives CASSLGALTDTQYF. The chain recombines TRBV11-3 with TRBJ2-3, with TRBD1 as a possible D gene (5 bases). CDR1 is SGHNT, CDR2 YENEEA, per germline. Between the trimmed V and J ends, which lost 5 bases and 2 bases, there was a span of 11 bases. The length of the CDR3 is 14 residues.